This entry lists 18 T cell receptor beta chains sequenced from one sample in a study of CD8 T cells in ankylosing spondylitis. TCRdb reanalysed the 5' RACE reads using MiXCR and keeps one entry per CDR3 protein. In the table there are tens of thousands of distinct CDR3 sequences, 2.5% of which are singletons. The sequencing input was blood, either unsorted or a sorted T cell fraction (not recorded which). These receptors all come from a female donor with ankylosing spondylitis or in good health (not recorded which).

This clonotype was recorded at least ten times. The chain joins TRBV9 to TRBJ2-1; D is possibly TRBD1 or TRBD2 (5 bases each). CDR1 and CDR2 (germline): SGDLS, YYNGEE. This CDR3 region has 15 residues. Trimming took off 0 bases at V and 7 bases at J, with 14 bases between the two ends. In DNA form, the CDR3 reads TGTGCCAGCAGCGTAGGGGACCCAACCGGGAATGAGCAGTTCTTC. Translation: CASSVGDPTGNEQFF.

Ten or more counts support this clonotype. The genes are TRBV9 and TRBJ2-5; TRBD1 matches at 9 bases. Per germline, CDR1 SGDLS and CDR2 YYNGEE. V was pared by 1 base and J by 4 bases, with 5 bases of the junction left unmatched. The CDR3 sequence is 15 residues long. The chain's CDR3 is CASSVFPGQGETQYF. The CDR3 nucleotides are TGTGCCAGCAGCGTATTCCCGGGACAGGGAGAGACCCAGTACTTC.

This clonotype has a count of ten or more. The chain combines TRBV9 with TRBJ2-3; TRBD2 is a possible D gene (5 bases). Looked up from germline, CDR1 is SGDLS and CDR2 is YYNGEE. This CDR3 has 15 amino acids. Trimming left V 2 bases short and J 5 bases short, with 15 bases between. This CDR3 reads CASSVWGVVGDTQYF. The CDR3 region has the DNA TGTGCCAGCAGCGTGTGGGGAGTAGTTGGAGATACGCAGTATTTT.

Many counts were recorded for this clonotype. Just one base apart from a much larger clone, this may be a read error. The chain links TRBV9 to TRBJ2-3; D remains ambiguous. CDR1 and CDR2 from the germline V gene are SGDLS and YYNGEE. Trimming stripped 0 bases from V and 0 bases from J, with 5 bases between. The CDR3 loop spans 14 amino acids. The CDR3, as DNA: TGTGCCAGCAGCGTAGGCCCTAGCACAGATACGCAGTATTTT. Its protein is CASSVGPSTDTQYF.

At least ten counts were recorded for this clonotype. The chain recombines TRBV9 with TRBJ2-1; 10 nucleotides line up with TRBD1. There are 17 residues in the CDR3. V was clipped by 3 bases and J by 6 bases; unmatched bases: 12. The germline gives CDR1 SGDLS, CDR2 YYNGEE. The CDR3 bases are TGTGCCAGCAGCGGAAACGTCGGGACAGGGGACTTCAATGAGCAGTTCTTC. Translating gives CASSGNVGTGDFNEQFF. Using reference TRBV9 and TRBJ2-1 for the parts outside the CDR3, the full variable domain is DSGVTQTPKHLITATGQRVTLRCSPRSGDLSVYWYQQSLDQGLQFLIQYYNGEERAKGNILERFSAQQFPDLHSELNLSSLELGDSALYFCASSGNVGTGDFNEQFFGPGTRLTVL.

This clonotype was counted many times. The V gene is TRBV9, the J gene TRBJ2-2, with D unclear. V shed 0 bases and J shed 7 bases, with 10 bases lying between them. The germline CDR1 and CDR2 sequences are SGDLS and YYNGEE. The CDR3 sequence is 14 residues long. CDR3 loop: CASSVVEVGGELFF. CDR3 in DNA: TGTGCCAGCAGCGTAGTCGAGGTTGGCGGGGAGCTGTTTTTT.

This clonotype has a count of ten or more. This sequence joins TRBV9 and TRBJ2-5; D is perhaps TRBD1 (6 bases). The germline CDR1 and CDR2 sequences are SGDLS and YYNGEE. The CDR3 spans 14 residues. V dropped 0 bases and J dropped 4 bases, with 10 bases sitting between them. Here the CDR3 DNA reads TGTGCCAGCAGCGTAGACAGGGTGGGAGAGACCCAGTACTTC. As protein: CASSVDRVGETQYF. The variable domain in full, completed from reference TRBV9 and TRBJ2-5, reads DSGVTQTPKHLITATGQRVTLRCSPRSGDLSVYWYQQSLDQGLQFLIQYYNGEERAKGNILERFSAQQFPDLHSELNLSSLELGDSALYFCASSVDRVGETQYFGPGTRLLVL.

This clonotype was found many times. The V call is TRBV9, the J call TRBJ2-1; TRBD2 matches 12 bases. Per the germline V gene, CDR1 is SGDLS and CDR2 is YYNGEE. The V gene end was trimmed by 0 bases and the J gene end by 4 bases; junction bases not matched to a gene: 8. The CDR3 totals 18 residues. The CDR3 DNA reads TGTGCCAGCAGCGTAGCTTGGGCTAGCGGGGGGGTTTACAATGAGCAGTTCTTC. Residues: CASSVAWASGGVYNEQFF.

This clonotype was observed many times. The rearrangement links TRBV9 to TRBJ1-4; no clear D. Germline loops: CDR1 SGDLS, CDR2 YYNGEE. Trimming shortened V by 4 bases and J by 0 bases, and 7 bases separated the two germline ends. CDR3 length: 14 amino acids. The CDR3 DNA reads as TGTGCCAGCAGCCATGACTCAACTAATGAAAAACTGTTTTTT. This sequence encodes CASSHDSTNEKLFF.

This clonotype was recorded at least ten times. The chain joins TRBV9 to TRBJ2-5; 9 positions match TRBD1. V lost 0 bases, J lost 4 bases, and 7 bases stayed unmatched. CDR3 length: 16 residues. Germline values: CDR1 SGDLS, CDR2 YYNGEE. The chain's CDR3 is CASSVGPDRGRETQYF. The CDR3 DNA reads TGTGCCAGCAGCGTAGGCCCGGACAGGGGAAGAGAGACCCAGTACTTC.

At least ten counts were recorded for this clonotype. CDR3 sequence: CASSAERGNGYTF. Here the CDR3 DNA reads TGTGCCAGCAGCGCGGAGAGGGGGAACGGCTACACCTTC. The gene calls are TRBV9 and TRBJ1-2, with D perhaps matching TRBD1 (6 bases). The V end lost 3 bases, the J end lost 8 bases, and 14 bases lay between the germline ends. The CDR3 extends over 13 amino acids. CDR1 is SGDLS and CDR2 is YYNGEE in the germline V gene. The full variable domain, rest sourced from reference TRBV9 and TRBJ1-2, is DSGVTQTPKHLITATGQRVTLRCSPRSGDLSVYWYQQSLDQGLQFLIQYYNGEERAKGNILERFSAQQFPDLHSELNLSSLELGDSALYFCASSAERGNGYTFGSGTRLTVV.

In regard to this clonotype: A much larger clonotype is one base distant, so this may be a read error. CDR3 region: CASSPRQGSYEQYF. CDR3 nucleotides: TGTGCCAGCAGCCCCCGACAGGGCTCCTACGAGCAGTACTTC. This chain links TRBV9 with TRBJ2-7, with 7 nucleotides matching TRBD1. Germline CDR1 and CDR2: SGDLS and YYNGEE. This CDR3 has 14 amino acids. Losses at the gene ends were 4 bases for V and 0 bases for J; bases not matched to a gene: 4.

This clonotype was observed many times. This chain links TRBV9 with TRBJ1-2; D ambiguous. Germline V gene sequence: CDR1 SGDLS, CDR2 YYNGEE. V dropped 3 bases and J dropped 4 bases, with 16 bases sitting between them. CDR3 length equals 15 residues. The CDR3 nucleotides read TGTGCCAGCAGCGCGGAGAGGGAGATCCTCTATGGCTACACCTTC. As protein: CASSAEREILYGYTF.

This clonotype was counted many times. The chain employs TRBV9 and TRBJ2-5; D may be TRBD1 or TRBD2 (5 bases each). The CDR3 has 17 amino acids. V was trimmed by 4 bases and J by 5 bases, leaving 24 bases between them. In germline, CDR1 is SGDLS, CDR2 YYNGEE. The CDR3 here is CASSPTNWGSTGETQYF. The CDR3 DNA follows: TGTGCCAGCAGCCCGACAAATTGGGGGTCAACGGGGGAGACCCAGTACTTC. Full variable domain (outside the CDR3, taken from reference TRBV9 and TRBJ2-5): DSGVTQTPKHLITATGQRVTLRCSPRSGDLSVYWYQQSLDQGLQFLIQYYNGEERAKGNILERFSAQQFPDLHSELNLSSLELGDSALYFCASSPTNWGSTGETQYFGPGTRLLVL.

This clonotype was seen ten or more times. The V call is TRBV9, the J call TRBJ2-7; the D gene is possibly TRBD2 (7 bases). V lost 0 bases, J lost 4 bases, and 17 bases lay in between. This CDR3 is built from 16 residues. CDR1 is SGDLS, CDR2 YYNGEE, per germline. The CDR3: CASSVGGGLEGYEQYF. CDR3 DNA: TGTGCCAGCAGCGTAGGGGGGGGGCTAGAAGGGTACGAGCAGTACTTC.

This clonotype appeared many times. A read error may be the cause here, since a much bigger clone is one base away. The J gene is TRBJ2-1, the V gene TRBV9; 8 nucleotides align to TRBD2. CDR3 length: 15 amino acids. Germline CDR1 SGDLS, CDR2 YYNGEE. Trimming removed 3 bases from V and 2 bases from J; junction bases left unmatched: 4. CDR3 in DNA: TGTGCCAGCAGCGCAAGCGGGAGCGCCTACAATGAGCAGTTCTTC. The encoded protein is CASSASGSAYNEQFF.

This clonotype showed up many times. J is TRBJ2-2 and V is TRBV9, with D unclear. Germline CDR1 and CDR2: SGDLS and YYNGEE. This CDR3 comprises 14 residues. V lost 4 bases, J lost 4 bases, and 11 bases lay in between. The DNA of the CDR3 is TGTGCCAGCAGCCTTAGCATACCCACCGGGGAGCTGTTTTTT. This codes for CASSLSIPTGELFF.

This clonotype was picked up many times. The chain joins TRBV9 to TRBJ1-3; D unresolved. Germline-derived CDR1 and CDR2 are SGDLS and YYNGEE. V was pared by 1 base and J by 4 bases, with 9 bases between. This CDR3 is 14 amino acids long. The CDR3 reads CASSVLMTGNTIYF. DNA of the CDR3: TGTGCCAGCAGCGTACTGATGACCGGAAACACCATATATTTT.